The entry that follows covers one T cell receptor beta chain sequence. Its antigen is currently unknown. Sequencing was performed with immunoSEQ multiplex PCR; in TCRdb, only in-frame clones are kept and a portion is missing. The table records about 180,000 clones, about 93% of them present only once. These data belong to a study of shared clonotypes between healthy human individuals. Study-level background: Aged 18 to 49, the donors were two women and a few men.

Study outcomes and limitations: Investigators expected sequencing depth to affect clonotype sharing among donors.

Healthy adults negative for HIV, lacking recent acute infections or vaccinations, served as donors. Germline V gene lookup returns CDR1 KGHSH and CDR2 LQKENI. This CDR3 is built from 15 residues. The V end lost 3 bases, the J end lost 0 bases, and 9 bases lay between the germline ends. The sequence was collected from a woman in her twenties or thirties in good health. The source material was naive CD4+ T cells sorted from blood. The subset: CD45RA+ positively selected. The chain combines TRBV18 with TRBJ2-4; D is perhaps TRBD2 (5 bases). The CDR3 spells CASSPLGVAKNIQYF. CDR3 nucleotide sequence: TGTGCCAGCTCACCCCTCGGGGTAGCCAAAAACATTCAGTACTTC.